This T cell receptor (beta chain) is drawn from a study of blood T cell repertoires in COVID-19. At the level of the study: Sample material is recorded as cDNA or gDNA derived from T cells, B-cell-depleted T cells, or PBMCs.

The table came from immunoSEQ multiplex PCR; TCRdb's copy has only in-frame clones and leaves some out. The sample records roughly 240,000 clones, roughly four fifths being singletons. This receptor was obtained from an older woman with acute or convalescent COVID-19. Sequencing was done on a sample of peripheral blood.

The CDR3 reads CASSQDERLNQPQHF. The CDR3 nucleotides are TGCGCCAGCAGCCAAGATGAGCGGCTCAATCAGCCCCAGCATTTT. This sequence joins TRBV4-1 and TRBJ1-5, with D uncertain. V was clipped by 0 bases and J by 3 bases, with 9 bases between them. CDR1 MGHRA and CDR2 YSYEKL come from the germline V gene. The CDR3 has 15 amino acids.